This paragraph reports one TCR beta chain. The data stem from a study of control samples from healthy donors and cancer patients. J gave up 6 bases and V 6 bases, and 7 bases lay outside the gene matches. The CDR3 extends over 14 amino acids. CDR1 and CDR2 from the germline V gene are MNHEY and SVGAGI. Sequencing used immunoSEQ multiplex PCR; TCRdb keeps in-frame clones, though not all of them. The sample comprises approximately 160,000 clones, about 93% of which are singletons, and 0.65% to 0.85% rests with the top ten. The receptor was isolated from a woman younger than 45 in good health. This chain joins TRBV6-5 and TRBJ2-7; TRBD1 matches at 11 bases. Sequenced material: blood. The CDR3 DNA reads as TGTGCCAGCAGCCAGGACAGGGGGCGCGCCGAGCAGTACTTC. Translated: CASSQDRGRAEQYF.